Listed below are T cell receptor beta chains from one sample, sequenced in a study of cytomegalovirus exposure and HLA in healthy donors. Assay used: immunoSEQ multiplex PCR; TCRdb lists only in-frame clones, some missing. This sample has about 200,000 clones, with roughly 80% found just once. The material sequenced was PBMCs. These receptors came from a woman aged 25 to 39 in good health and CMV-seropositive. CDR3s include the opening cysteine and the closing phenylalanine or tryptophan. D genes are given only for firm matches. The size of a clone is reported for some rows only, either as once, few or many, or as a class for expanded clones.

>TRBV11-2|TRBD2|-|TRBJ2-5
CASSLGSSGSGETQYF
TGTGCCAGCAGCTTAGGGAGTAGCGGGAGTGGTGAGACCCAGTACTTC
>TRBV28|-|-|TRBJ1-1
CASSTLGPSTGTEAFF
TGTGCCAGCAGTACCCTGGGCCCATCAACAGGAACTGAAGCTTTCTTT
>TRBV28|-|-|TRBJ1-5
CASSLRSPAQHF
TGTGCCAGCAGTTTACGGAGCCCGGCCCAGCATTTT
>TRBV9|-|-|TRBJ2-1
CASSVEGGTPLGQFF
TGTGCCAGCAGCGTAGAGGGCGGGACCCCGCTCGGGCAGTTCTTC
>TRBV4-2|TRBD1|-|TRBJ1-2
CASSQGTGGDGYTF
TGTGCCAGCAGCCAAGGGACAGGGGGCGATGGCTACACCTTC
>TRBV7-3|-|-|TRBJ1-1
CASSSMSNTEAFF
TGTGCCAGCAGCTCCATGTCGAACACTGAAGCTTTCTTT
>TRBV5-4|-|-|TRBJ2-7
CASSLTTGHSYEQYF
TGTGCCAGCAGTCTAACAACAGGGCACTCCTACGAGCAGTACTTC
>TRBV15|TRBD2|-|TRBJ2-7
CATSMSLAGAYEQYF
TGTGCCACCAGCATGTCGCTAGCGGGGGCATACGAGCAGTACTTC
>TRBV7-9|-|-|TRBJ1-2
CASSSDRTFNYGYTF
TGTGCCAGCAGCTCCGACAGGACTTTTAACTATGGCTACACCTTC
>TRBV7-2|-|few|TRBJ1-2
CASSLGLGARGYTF
TGTGCCAGCAGCTTAGGTCTGGGGGCGCGGGGCTACACCTTC
>TRBV4-3|TRBD2|-|TRBJ2-2
CASSQDGGGNPGELFF
TGCGCCAGCAGCCAAGATGGCGGGGGGAACCCCGGGGAGCTGTTTTTT
>TRBV7-2|TRBD1|-|TRBJ2-7
CASSLRTGHEQYF
TGTGCCAGCAGCCTGAGGACAGGGCACGAGCAGTACTTC
>TRBV5-4|TRBD1|-|TRBJ1-2
CASSLVQGVGGYTF
TGTGCCAGCAGCTTGGTGCAGGGGGTAGGAGGCTACACCTTC
>TRBV29-1|TRBD2|-|TRBJ2-1
CSVPSGSSYNEQFF
TGCAGCGTGCCTAGCGGGAGCTCCTACAATGAGCAGTTCTTC
>TRBV18|-|-|TRBJ2-3
CASSPFGGGLGTDTQYF
TGTGCCAGCTCACCATTTGGAGGGGGCCTGGGTACAGATACGCAGTATTTT
>TRBV4-1|-|-|TRBJ1-2
CASSQIEYYGYTF
TGCGCCAGCAGCCAGATCGAGTACTATGGCTACACCTTC
>TRBV7-3|-|-|TRBJ1-2
CASSHDGGGGYGYTF
TGTGCCAGCAGCCACGACGGGGGTGGGGGCTATGGCTACACCTTC
>TRBV7-2|-|-|TRBJ2-1
CASSGRGSYNEQFF
TGTGCCAGCAGCGGTCGAGGCTCCTACAATGAGCAGTTCTTC
>TRBV27|-|-|TRBJ1-2
CASSPVGLGQSYGYTF
TGTGCCAGCAGTCCCGTCGGTTTGGGCCAGAGCTATGGCTACACCTTC
>TRBV28|TRBD1|-|TRBJ2-7
CASSLFQQGAYEQYF
TGTGCCAGCAGTTTATTTCAACAGGGGGCGTACGAGCAGTACTTC
>TRBV9|TRBD2|-|TRBJ2-1
CASSVEGGTSGSPRENEQFF
TGTGCCAGCAGCGTAGAAGGGGGGACTAGCGGGAGTCCACGGGAAAATGAGCAGTTCTTC
>TRBV4-3|-|few|TRBJ1-4
CASSQDLGGGDEKLFF
TGCGCCAGCAGCCAAGATTTGGGTGGGGGCGATGAAAAACTGTTTTTT
>TRBV4-3|TRBD1|-|TRBJ2-3
CASSPRDSRFTDTQYF
TGCGCCAGCAGCCCACGGGACAGTCGGTTCACAGATACGCAGTATTTT
>TRBV5-8|-|-|TRBJ2-6
CASRFEAGVGANVLTF
TGTGCCAGCAGATTTGAGGCAGGGGTCGGGGCCAACGTCCTGACTTTC
>TRBV7-2|TRBD1|few|TRBJ1-5
CASSSTGGNQPQHF
TGTGCCAGCAGCTCTACAGGGGGGAATCAGCCCCAGCATTTT
>TRBV28|-|-|TRBJ1-2
CASTYGYSNYGYTF
TGTGCCAGCACTTACGGCTACAGTAACTATGGCTACACCTTC
>TRBV11-2|-|-|TRBJ1-1
CASSRTGQVSTEAFF
TGTGCCAGCAGCCGGACTGGGCAGGTTAGCACTGAAGCTTTCTTT
>TRBV7-9|TRBD1|-|TRBJ2-7
CASSLSQGLSSYEQYF
TGTGCCAGCAGCTTATCACAGGGGCTGAGCTCCTACGAGCAGTACTTC
>TRBV2|TRBD2|-|TRBJ2-5
CASSEARWEGQETQYF
TGTGCCAGCAGTGAAGCAAGGTGGGAGGGGCAAGAGACCCAGTACTTC
>TRBV18|TRBD2|-|TRBJ2-1
CASSPLRGGTDEQFF
TGTGCCAGCTCACCACTGCGGGGGGGGACCGATGAGCAGTTCTTC
>TRBV2|TRBD2|-|TRBJ2-7
CASNVGNSGVHEQYF
TGTGCCAGCAACGTGGGTAACAGCGGGGTCCACGAGCAGTACTTC
>TRBV11-1|TRBD1|-|TRBJ2-7
CASSRIVETGGYEQYF
TGTGCCAGCAGCCGGATAGTGGAGACAGGGGGCTACGAGCAGTACTTC
>TRBV5-5|-|-|TRBJ1-4
CARNGKLFF
TGTGCCCGTAACGGAAAACTGTTTTTT
>TRBV7-9|-|-|TRBJ1-2
CASSQAGSNYGYTF
TGTGCCAGCAGCCAGGCGGGGTCTAACTATGGCTACACCTTC
>TRBV10-3|-|-|TRBJ1-2
CAISDTNYGYTF
TGTGCCATCAGTGACACTAACTATGGCTACACCTTC
>TRBV4-1|TRBD2|-|TRBJ2-1
CASSRLSTSGGGNEQFF
TGCGCCAGCAGCCGACTATCAACGAGCGGGGGGGGAAATGAGCAGTTCTTC
>TRBV6-4|TRBD1|-|TRBJ1-5
CASSVTGGSNQPQHF
TGTGCCAGCAGTGTGACAGGGGGTAGCAATCAGCCCCAGCATTTT
>TRBV28|TRBD2|-|TRBJ2-3
CASSPSLAGTDTQYF
TGTGCCAGCAGCCCATCTCTAGCGGGTACAGATACGCAGTATTTT
>TRBV7-2|TRBD2|-|TRBJ2-2
CASSFLAGGTGELFF
TGTGCCAGCAGCTTTCTAGCGGGAGGAACCGGGGAGCTGTTTTTT
>TRBV2|TRBD1|-|TRBJ2-7
CASSLTQQGLEQYF
TGTGCCAGCAGTCTCACCCAACAGGGGCTCGAGCAGTACTTC
>TRBV7-3|-|-|TRBJ2-7
CASSRNGGQNEQYF
TGTGCCAGCAGCCGAAACGGAGGGCAGAACGAGCAGTACTTC
>TRBV2|-|-|TRBJ1-6
CASKRDSPLHF
TGTGCCAGCAAGAGGGATTCACCCCTCCACTTT
>TRBV9|TRBD1|-|TRBJ1-5
CASSATGGNQPQHF
TGTGCCAGCAGCGCTACAGGGGGCAATCAGCCCCAGCATTTT
>TRBV18|TRBD1|-|TRBJ1-2
CASSPGQNNYGYTF
TGTGCCAGCTCACCGGGACAGAATAACTATGGCTACACCTTC
>TRBV6-1|-|once|TRBJ2-7
CASSIQGPPYEQYF
TGTGCCAGCAGTATACAGGGCCCCCCCTACGAGCAGTACTTC
>TRBV5-5|TRBD2|-|TRBJ2-5
CASSLPSGRQETQYF
TGTGCCAGCAGCTTGCCTAGCGGGAGACAAGAGACCCAGTACTTC
>TRBV6-1|TRBD1|few|TRBJ2-7
CASSETGEGYEQYF
TGTGCCAGCAGTGAGACAGGGGAAGGCTACGAGCAGTACTTC
>TRBV18|-|-|TRBJ1-4
CASSQDRNNEKLFF
TGTGCCAGCTCACAAGACAGGAATAATGAAAAACTGTTTTTT
>TRBV5-8|TRBD2|-|TRBJ2-3
CASSPKGRGGDTQYF
TGTGCCAGCAGTCCAAAAGGGCGGGGGGGCGATACGCAGTATTTT
>TRBV5-1|TRBD2|-|TRBJ2-1
CASSLGLADNEQFF
TGCGCCAGCAGCCTGGGACTAGCAGACAATGAGCAGTTCTTC
>TRBV29-1|TRBD1|-|TRBJ1-2
CSVMGQGASRGTYGYTF
TGCAGCGTTATGGGACAGGGGGCGAGTCGGGGCACCTATGGCTACACCTTC
>TRBV28|-|-|TRBJ1-1
CASRNTGNTEAFF
TGTGCCAGCAGAAACACAGGGAACACTGAAGCTTTCTTT
>TRBV29-1|-|few|TRBJ2-3
CSVEPDYSSDTQYF
TGCAGCGTTGAACCTGATTACAGCTCAGATACGCAGTATTTT